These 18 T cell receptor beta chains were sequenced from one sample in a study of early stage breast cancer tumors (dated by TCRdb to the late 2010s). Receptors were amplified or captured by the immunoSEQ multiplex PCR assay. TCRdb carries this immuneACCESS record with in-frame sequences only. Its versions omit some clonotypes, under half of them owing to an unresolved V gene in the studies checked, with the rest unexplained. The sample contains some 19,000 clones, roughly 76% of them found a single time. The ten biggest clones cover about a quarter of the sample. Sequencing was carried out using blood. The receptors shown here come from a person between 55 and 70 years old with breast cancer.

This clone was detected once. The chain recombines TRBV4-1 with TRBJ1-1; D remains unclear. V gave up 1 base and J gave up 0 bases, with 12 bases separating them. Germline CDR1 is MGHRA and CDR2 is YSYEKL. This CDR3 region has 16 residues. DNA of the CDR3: TGCGCCAGCAGCCAAGGTGGCGCTTACATGAACACTGAAGCTTTCTTT. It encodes CASSQGGAYMNTEAFF.

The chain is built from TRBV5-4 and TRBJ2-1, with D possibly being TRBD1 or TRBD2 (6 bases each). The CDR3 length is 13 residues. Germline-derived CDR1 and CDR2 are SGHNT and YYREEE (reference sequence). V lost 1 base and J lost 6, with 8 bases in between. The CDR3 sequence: CASSLTGANEQFF. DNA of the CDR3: TGTGCCAGCAGCTTGACGGGGGCCAATGAGCAGTTCTTC.

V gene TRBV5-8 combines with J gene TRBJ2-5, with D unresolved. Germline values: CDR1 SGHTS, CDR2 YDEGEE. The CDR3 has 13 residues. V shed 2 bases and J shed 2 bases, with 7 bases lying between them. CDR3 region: CASSLVRQETQYF. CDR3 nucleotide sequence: TGTGCCAGCAGCTTAGTCAGGCAAGAGACCCAGTACTTC.

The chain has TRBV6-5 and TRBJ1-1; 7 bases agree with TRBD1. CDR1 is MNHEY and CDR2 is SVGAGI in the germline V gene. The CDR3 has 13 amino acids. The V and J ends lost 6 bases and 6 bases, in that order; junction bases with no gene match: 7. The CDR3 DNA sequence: TGTGCCAGCAGCGTAGGGGGCCCGGCTGAAGCTTTCTTT. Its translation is CASSVGGPAEAFF.

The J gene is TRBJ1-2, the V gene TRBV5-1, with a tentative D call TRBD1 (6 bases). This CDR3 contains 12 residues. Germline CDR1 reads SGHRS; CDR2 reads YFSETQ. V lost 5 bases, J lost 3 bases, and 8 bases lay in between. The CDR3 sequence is CASSRGDYGYTF. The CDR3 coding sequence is TGCGCCAGCAGTAGGGGGGACTATGGCTACACCTTC. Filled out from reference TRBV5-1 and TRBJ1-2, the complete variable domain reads KAGVTQTPRYLIKTRGQQVTLSCSPISGHRSVSWYQQTPGQGLQFLFEYFSETQRNKGNFPGRFSGRQFSNSRSEMNVSTLELGDSALYLCASSRGDYGYTFGSGTRLTVV.

Here the CDR3 DNA reads TGTGCCAGTAGTGCGTGGACAGGGTTCCTAGGTAGGGCCAACACCGGGGAGCTGTTTTTT. It is translated as CASSAWTGFLGRANTGELFF. The chain recombines TRBV19 with TRBJ2-2, with 8 bases lining up with TRBD1. The CDR3 consists of 20 residues. Unmatched junction bases numbered 19, after V lost 5 bases and J lost 2 bases. Germline loops: CDR1 LNHDA, CDR2 SQIVND (reference sequence). The whole variable domain, remainder taken from reference TRBV19 and TRBJ2-2, is DGGITQSPKYLFRKEGQNVTLSCEQNLNHDAMYWYRQDPGQGLRLIYYSQIVNDFQKGDIAEGYSVSREKKESFPLTVTSAQKNPTAFYLCASSAWTGFLGRANTGELFFGEGSRLTVL.

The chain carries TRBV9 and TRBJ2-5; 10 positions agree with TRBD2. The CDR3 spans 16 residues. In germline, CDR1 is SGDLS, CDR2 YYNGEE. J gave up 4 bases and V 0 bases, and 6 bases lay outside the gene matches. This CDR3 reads CASSVGSGGALETQYF. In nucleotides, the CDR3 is TGTGCCAGCAGCGTAGGGAGCGGGGGGGCGTTAGAGACCCAGTACTTC.

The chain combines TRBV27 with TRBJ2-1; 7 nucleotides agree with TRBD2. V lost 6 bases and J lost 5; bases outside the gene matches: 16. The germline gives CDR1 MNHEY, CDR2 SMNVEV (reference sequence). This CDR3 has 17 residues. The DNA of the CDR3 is TGTGCCAGCAGCCGCGGTCCCGCTAGCGGAACAAACAATGAGCAGTTCTTC. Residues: CASSRGPASGTNNEQFF.

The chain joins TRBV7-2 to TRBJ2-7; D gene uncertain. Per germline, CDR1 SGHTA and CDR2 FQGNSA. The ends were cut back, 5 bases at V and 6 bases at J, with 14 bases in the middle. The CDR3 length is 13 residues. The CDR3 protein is CASSTHPIGEQYF. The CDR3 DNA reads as TGTGCCAGCAGCACTCACCCGATCGGCGAGCAGTACTTC.

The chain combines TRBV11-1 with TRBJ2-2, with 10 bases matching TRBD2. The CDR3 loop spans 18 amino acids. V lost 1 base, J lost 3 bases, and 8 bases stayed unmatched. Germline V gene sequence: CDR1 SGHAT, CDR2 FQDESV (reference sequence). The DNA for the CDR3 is TGTGCCAGCAGCTTAGTGGCTAGCGGGAGCTTTGACACCGGGGAGCTGTTTTTT. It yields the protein CASSLVASGSFDTGELFF.

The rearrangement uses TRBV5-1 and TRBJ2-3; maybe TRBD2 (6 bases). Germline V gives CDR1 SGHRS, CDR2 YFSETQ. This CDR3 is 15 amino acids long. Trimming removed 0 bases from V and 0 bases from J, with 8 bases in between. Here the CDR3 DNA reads TGCGCCAGCAGCTTGGGGCGGGGAAGCACAGATACGCAGTATTTT. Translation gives CASSLGRGSTDTQYF.

The CDR3 DNA reads as TGTGCCAGCTCACCACGGGCGGACCGAGCCACTGAAGCTTTCTTT. Amino acid sequence: CASSPRADRATEAFF. This rearrangement joins TRBV18 to TRBJ1-1; D is unclear. The CDR3 consists of 15 residues. Germline CDR1 reads KGHSH; CDR2 reads LQKENI. V lost 1 base and J lost 4, with 13 bases in between.

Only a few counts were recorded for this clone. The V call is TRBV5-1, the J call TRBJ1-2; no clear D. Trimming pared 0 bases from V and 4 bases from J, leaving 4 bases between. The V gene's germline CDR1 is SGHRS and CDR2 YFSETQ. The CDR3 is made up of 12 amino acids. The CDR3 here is CASSLDTYGYTF. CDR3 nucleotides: TGCGCCAGCAGCTTGGATACCTATGGCTACACCTTC. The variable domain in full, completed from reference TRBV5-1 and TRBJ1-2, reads KAGVTQTPRYLIKTRGQQVTLSCSPISGHRSVSWYQQTPGQGLQFLFEYFSETQRNKGNFPGRFSGRQFSNSRSEMNVSTLELGDSALYLCASSLDTYGYTFGSGTRLTVV.

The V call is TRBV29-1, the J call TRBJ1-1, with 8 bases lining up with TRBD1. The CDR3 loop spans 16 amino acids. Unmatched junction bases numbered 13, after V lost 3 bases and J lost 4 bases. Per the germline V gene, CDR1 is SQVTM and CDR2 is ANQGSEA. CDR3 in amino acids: CSVDAFQGARATEAFF. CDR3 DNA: TGCAGCGTTGACGCCTTCCAGGGGGCGCGGGCCACTGAAGCTTTCTTT.

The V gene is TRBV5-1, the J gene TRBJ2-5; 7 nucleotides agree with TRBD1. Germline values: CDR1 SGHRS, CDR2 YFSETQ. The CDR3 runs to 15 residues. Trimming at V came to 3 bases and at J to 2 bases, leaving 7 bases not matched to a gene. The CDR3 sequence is CASSSGQQTQETQYF. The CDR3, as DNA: TGCGCCAGCAGCTCGGGACAGCAGACTCAAGAGACCCAGTACTTC.

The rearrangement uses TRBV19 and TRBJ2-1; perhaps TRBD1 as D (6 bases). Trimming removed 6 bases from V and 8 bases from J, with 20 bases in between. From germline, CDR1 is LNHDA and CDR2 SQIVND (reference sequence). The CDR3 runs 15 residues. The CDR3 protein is CASSIGTPGWDEQFF. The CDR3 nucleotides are TGTGCCAGTAGCATTGGGACACCCGGATGGGATGAGCAGTTCTTC.

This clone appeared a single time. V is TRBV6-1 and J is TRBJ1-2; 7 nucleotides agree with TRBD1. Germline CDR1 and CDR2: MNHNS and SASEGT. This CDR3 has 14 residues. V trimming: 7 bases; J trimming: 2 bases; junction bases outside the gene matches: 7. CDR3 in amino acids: CASTGGQRNYGYTF. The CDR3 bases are TGTGCCAGCACCGGGGGACAGCGGAACTATGGCTACACCTTC.

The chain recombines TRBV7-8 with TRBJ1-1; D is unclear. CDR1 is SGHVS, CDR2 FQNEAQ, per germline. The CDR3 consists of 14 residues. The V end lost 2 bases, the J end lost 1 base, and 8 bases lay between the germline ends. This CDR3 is CASSLNAANTEAFF. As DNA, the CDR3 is TGTGCCAGCAGCTTAAACGCAGCGAACACTGAAGCTTTCTTT.